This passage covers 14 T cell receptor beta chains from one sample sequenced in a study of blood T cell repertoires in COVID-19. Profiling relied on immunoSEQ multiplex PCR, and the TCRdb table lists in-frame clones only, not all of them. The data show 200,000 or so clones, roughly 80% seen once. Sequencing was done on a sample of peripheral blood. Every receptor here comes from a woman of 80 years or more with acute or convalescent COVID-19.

DNA for the CDR3: TGTGCCAGCAGCTTATTTTGGACTAGCGGGGGAGAGACCCAGTACTTC. This sequence encodes CASSLFWTSGGETQYF. The chain employs TRBV11-1 and TRBJ2-5; 13 bases align to TRBD2. V was clipped by 2 bases and J by 4 bases; unmatched bases: 4. This CDR3 has 16 amino acids. Germline assignment: CDR1 SGHAT and CDR2 FQDESV (reference sequence).

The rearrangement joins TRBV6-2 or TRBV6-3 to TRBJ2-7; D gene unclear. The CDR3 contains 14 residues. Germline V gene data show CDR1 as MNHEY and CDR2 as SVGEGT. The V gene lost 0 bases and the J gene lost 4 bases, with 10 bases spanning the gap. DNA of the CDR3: TGTGCCAGCAGTTACTCTAGTACCCAATACGAGCAGTACTTC. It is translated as CASSYSSTQYEQYF.

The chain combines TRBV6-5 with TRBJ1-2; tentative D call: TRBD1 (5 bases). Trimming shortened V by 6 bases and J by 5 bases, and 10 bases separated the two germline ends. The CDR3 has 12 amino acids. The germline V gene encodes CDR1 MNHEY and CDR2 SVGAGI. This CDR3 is CASRQEKYGYTF. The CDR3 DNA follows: TGTGCCAGCAGACAGGAGAAATATGGCTACACCTTC.

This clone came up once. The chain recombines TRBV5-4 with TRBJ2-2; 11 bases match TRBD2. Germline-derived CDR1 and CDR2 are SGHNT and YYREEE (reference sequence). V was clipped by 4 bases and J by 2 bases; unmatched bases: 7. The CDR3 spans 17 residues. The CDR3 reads CASSILSGRDNTGELFF. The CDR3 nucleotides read TGTGCCAGCAGCATCCTTAGCGGGAGGGATAACACCGGGGAGCTGTTTTTT.

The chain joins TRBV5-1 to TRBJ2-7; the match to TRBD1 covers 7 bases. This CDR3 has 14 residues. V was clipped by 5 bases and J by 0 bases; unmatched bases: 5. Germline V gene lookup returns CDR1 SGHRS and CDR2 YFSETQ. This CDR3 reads CASSPGQSSYEQYF. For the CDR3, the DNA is TGCGCCAGCAGTCCGGGACAGAGCTCCTACGAGCAGTACTTC. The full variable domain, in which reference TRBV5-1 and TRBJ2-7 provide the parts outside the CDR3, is KAGVTQTPRYLIKTRGQQVTLSCSPISGHRSVSWYQQTPGQGLQFLFEYFSETQRNKGNFPGRFSGRQFSNSRSEMNVSTLELGDSALYLCASSPGQSSYEQYFGPGTRLTVT.

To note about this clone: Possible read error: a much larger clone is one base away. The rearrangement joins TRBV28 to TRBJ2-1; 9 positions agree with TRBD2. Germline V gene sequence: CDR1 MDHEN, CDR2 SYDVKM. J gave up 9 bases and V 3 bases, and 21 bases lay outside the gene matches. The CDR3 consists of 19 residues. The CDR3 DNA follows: TGTGCCAGCAGTTTCCGGGGCCTAGGGGCGGGAGGGCCCCCCGGTGAGCAGTTCTTC. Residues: CASSFRGLGAGGPPGEQFF.

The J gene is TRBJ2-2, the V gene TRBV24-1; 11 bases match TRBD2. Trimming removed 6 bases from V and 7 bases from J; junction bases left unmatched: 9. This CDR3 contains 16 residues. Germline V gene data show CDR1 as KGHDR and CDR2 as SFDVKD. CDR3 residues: CATSNSGGASVGELFF. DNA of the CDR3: TGTGCCACCAGTAATAGCGGGGGGGCCTCGGTCGGGGAGCTGTTTTTT.

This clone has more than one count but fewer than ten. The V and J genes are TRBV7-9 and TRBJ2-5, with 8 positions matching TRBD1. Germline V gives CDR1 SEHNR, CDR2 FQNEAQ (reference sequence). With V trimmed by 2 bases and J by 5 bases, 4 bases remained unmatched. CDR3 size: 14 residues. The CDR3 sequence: CASSLQTGVETQYF. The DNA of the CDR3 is TGTGCCAGCAGCTTACAGACAGGGGTGGAGACCCAGTACTTC. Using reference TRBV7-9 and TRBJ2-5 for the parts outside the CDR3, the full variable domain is DTGVSQNPRHKITKRGQNVTFRCDPISEHNRLYWYRQTLGQGPEFLTYFQNEAQLEKSRLLSDRFSAERPKGSFSTLEIQRTEQGDSAMYLCASSLQTGVETQYFGPGTRLLVL.

The chain's CDR3 is CASSLVGQVISGNTIYF. DNA for the CDR3: TGTGCCAGCAGCTTAGTTGGACAGGTGATCTCTGGAAACACCATATATTTT. The chain uses TRBV11-2 and TRBJ1-3; 7 bases align to TRBD1. V shed 1 base, J shed 0 bases, and the junction held 6 bases outside the gene matches. In germline, CDR1 is SGHAT, CDR2 FQNNGV. This CDR3 has 17 residues.

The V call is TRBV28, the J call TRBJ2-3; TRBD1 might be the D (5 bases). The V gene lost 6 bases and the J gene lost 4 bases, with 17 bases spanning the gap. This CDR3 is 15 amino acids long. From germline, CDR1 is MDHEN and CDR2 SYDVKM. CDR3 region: CASSSGSVGADTQYF. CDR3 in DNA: TGTGCCAGCAGCTCAGGGTCGGTGGGCGCAGATACGCAGTATTTT. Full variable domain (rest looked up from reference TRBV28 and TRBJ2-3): DVKVTQSSRYLVKRTGEKVFLECVQDMDHENMFWYRQDPGLGLRLIYFSYDVKMKEKGDIPEGYSVSREKKERFSLILESASTNQTSMYLCASSSGSVGADTQYFGPGTRLTVL.

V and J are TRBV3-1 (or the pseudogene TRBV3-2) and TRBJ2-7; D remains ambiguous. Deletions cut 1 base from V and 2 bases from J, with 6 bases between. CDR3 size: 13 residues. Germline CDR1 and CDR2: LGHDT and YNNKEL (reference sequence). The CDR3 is CASSQGTAYEQYF. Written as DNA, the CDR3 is TGTGCCAGCAGCCAAGGCACAGCCTACGAGCAGTACTTC.

CDR3 residues: CASSPPPPRTYEQYF. The CDR3 DNA follows: TGTGCCAGCAGCCCTCCACCCCCGCGGACCTACGAGCAGTACTTC. The chain is built from TRBV6-2 or TRBV6-3 and TRBJ2-7, with D unclear. The CDR3 loop spans 15 amino acids. Trimming removed 6 bases from V and 2 bases from J, with 17 bases in between. Per germline, CDR1 MNHEY and CDR2 SVGEGT.

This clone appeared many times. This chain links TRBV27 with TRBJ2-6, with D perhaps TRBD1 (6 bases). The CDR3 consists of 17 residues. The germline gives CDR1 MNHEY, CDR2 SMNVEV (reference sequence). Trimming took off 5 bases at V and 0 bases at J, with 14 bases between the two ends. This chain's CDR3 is CASSRTDLPSGANVLTF. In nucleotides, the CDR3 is TGTGCCAGCAGTAGGACAGATCTCCCCTCTGGGGCCAACGTCCTGACTTTC.

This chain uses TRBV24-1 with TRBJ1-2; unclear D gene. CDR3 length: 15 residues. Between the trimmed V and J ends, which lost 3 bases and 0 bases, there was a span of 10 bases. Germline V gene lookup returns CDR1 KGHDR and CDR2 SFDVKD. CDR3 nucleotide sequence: TGTGCCACCAGTGATAGTCGGTCGGCTAACTATGGCTACACCTTC. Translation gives CATSDSRSANYGYTF.